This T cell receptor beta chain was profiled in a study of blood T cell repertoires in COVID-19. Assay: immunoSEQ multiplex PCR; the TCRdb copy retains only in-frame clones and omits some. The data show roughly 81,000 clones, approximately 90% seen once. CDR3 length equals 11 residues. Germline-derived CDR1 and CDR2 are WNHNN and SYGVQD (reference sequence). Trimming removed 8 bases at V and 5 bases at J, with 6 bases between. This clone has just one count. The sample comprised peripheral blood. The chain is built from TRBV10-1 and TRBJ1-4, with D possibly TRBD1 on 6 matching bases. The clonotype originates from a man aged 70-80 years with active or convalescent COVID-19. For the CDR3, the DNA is TGCGCCAGCGGACAGAATGAAAAACTGTTTTTT. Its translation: CASGQNEKLFF.